One sample yielded the 6 T cell receptor beta chains listed below, sequenced in a study of T cell responses to AZD1222 COVID-19 vaccine. The assay was immunoSEQ multiplex PCR, and TCRdb's table has in-frame clones only and misses some. The sample holds just under 90,000 clones; approximately 86% are singletons and the top ten take 10%. This sample comprised peripheral blood, obtained on day 0 of MenACWY control vaccination. The receptors were gathered from an adult in good health.

CDR3 in amino acids: CSVGGMNNQPQHF. For the CDR3, the DNA is TGCAGCGTTGGGGGGATGAACAATCAGCCCCAGCATTTT. The V call is TRBV29-1, the J call TRBJ1-5; perhaps TRBD1 as D (5 bases). The germline V gene encodes CDR1 SQVTM and CDR2 ANQGSEA. The CDR3 contains 13 residues. V lost 4 bases, J lost 3 bases, and 10 bases lay in between.

The rearrangement uses TRBV5-5 and TRBJ1-1; D is possibly TRBD1 (6 bases). The CDR3 contains 13 residues. Looked up from germline, CDR1 is SGHKS and CDR2 is YYEKEE (reference sequence). With 0 bases removed from V and 12 bases from J, the gap between germline ends came to 15 bases. The chain's CDR3 is CASSLVTGQGSFF. Written as DNA, the CDR3 is TGTGCCAGCAGCTTGGTTACAGGGCAGGGCTCTTTCTTT.

This rearrangement joins TRBV7-2 to TRBJ1-1; D is possibly TRBD1 (6 bases). Germline V gene sequence: CDR1 SGHTA, CDR2 FQGNSA. The length of the CDR3 is 15 residues. Trimming left V 5 bases short and J 0 bases short, with 13 bases between. The CDR3 spells CASSPRTALNTEAFF. In DNA form, the CDR3 reads TGTGCCAGCAGCCCCCGGACAGCGTTGAACACTGAAGCTTTCTTT. The variable domain in full, completed from reference TRBV7-2 and TRBJ1-1, reads GAGVSQSPSNKVTEKGKDVELRCDPISGHTALYWYRQSLGQGLEFLIYFQGNSAPDKSGLPSDRFSAERTGGSVSTLTIQRTQQEDSAVYLCASSPRTALNTEAFFGQGTRLTVV.

The chain combines TRBV5-4 with TRBJ2-7; 7 positions agree with TRBD1. This CDR3 spans 14 amino acids. After removal of 1 base from V and 2 bases from J, the junction contained 3 bases not matched to a gene. Per germline, CDR1 SGHNT and CDR2 YYREEE (reference sequence). The CDR3: CASSLSGQPYEQYF. The CDR3 coding sequence is TGTGCCAGCAGCTTGTCGGGACAGCCCTACGAGCAGTACTTC.

This chain links TRBV10-3 with TRBJ2-2, with 7 nucleotides matching TRBD1. The CDR3 totals 14 residues. V trimming: 11 bases; J trimming: 3 bases; junction bases outside the gene matches: 9. Germline CDR1 reads ENHRY; CDR2 reads SYGVKD. The CDR3 is CAAQSQGDTGELFF. The CDR3 nucleotides are TGTGCCGCTCAATCCCAGGGGGACACCGGGGAGCTGTTTTTT.

The rearrangement links TRBV19 to TRBJ1-3, with a tentative D call TRBD1 (5 bases). The CDR3 covers 14 residues. Germline V gives CDR1 LNHDA, CDR2 SQIVND (reference sequence). Trimming stripped 3 bases from V and 5 bases from J, with 11 bases between. CDR3 in amino acids: CASSITAGRNTIYF. The DNA for the CDR3 is TGTGCCAGTAGTATTACAGCGGGACGAAACACCATATATTTT.